Shown below are 5 T cell receptor beta chains from a single sample sequenced in a study of T cell repertoires in cytomegalovirus infection. TCRdb called the reads again in MiXCR, with one record for every CDR3 protein. The sample includes just over 150,000 distinct CDR3 sequences, roughly a quarter of them seen just once. Source material: PBMCs. Receptor source: a human donor in good health (CMV status not recorded). Some clones in this sample may be carry-over from other donors' samples.

The sample holds a few counts of this clonotype. The chain carries TRBV28 and TRBJ1-5, with D possibly matching TRBD1 (6 bases). The CDR3 is 13 residues long. V was shortened by 6 bases and J by 0 bases, with 6 bases between the two germline ends. Germline V gene data show CDR1 as MDHEN and CDR2 as SYDVKM. Here the CDR3 reads CASRGHSNQPQHF. The CDR3 bases are TGTGCCAGCAGGGGACATAGCAATCAGCCCCAGCATTTT.

The J gene is TRBJ2-5, the V gene TRBV19; 9 nucleotides agree with TRBD2. CDR1 is LNHDA, CDR2 SQIVND, per germline (reference sequence). This CDR3 region has 16 residues. V trimming: 5 bases; J trimming: 2 bases; junction bases outside the gene matches: 9. CDR3 residues: CASSLPGTSSQETQYF. The CDR3 DNA reads as TGTGCCAGTAGTCTTCCCGGGACTAGCAGTCAAGAGACCCAGTACTTC.

In its sample, this clonotype was seen once. This chain uses TRBV7-8 with TRBJ2-7; 7 positions match TRBD2. The CDR3 sequence is 14 residues long. Losses at the gene ends were 3 bases for V and 4 bases for J; bases not matched to a gene: 6. CDR1 and CDR2 (germline): SGHVS, FQNEAQ. Here the CDR3 DNA reads TGTGCCAGCAGCTTCGGGGGAGGGCCTTACGAGCAGTACTTC. Translated, it gives CASSFGGGPYEQYF. The full variable domain, in which reference TRBV7-8 and TRBJ2-7 provide the parts outside the CDR3, is GAGVSQSPRYKVAKRGQDVALRCDPISGHVSLFWYQQALGQGPEFLTYFQNEAQLDKSGLPSDRFFAERPEGSVSTLKIQRTQQEDSAVYLCASSFGGGPYEQYFGPGTRLTVT.

The V and J genes are TRBV12-3 or TRBV12-4 and TRBJ2-3, with TRBD2 matching 7 bases. CDR3 length: 15 residues. Trimming at V came to 9 bases and at J to 2 bases, leaving 11 bases not matched to a gene. CDR3 residues: CASLRAGDFTDTQYF. The CDR3 bases are TGTGCCAGTCTCCGTGCGGGAGACTTCACAGATACGCAGTATTTT.

This clonotype was detected many times. This chain uses TRBV7-2 with TRBJ2-7; D may be TRBD1 (6 bases). Germline V CDR1 and CDR2: SGHTA, FQGNSA. Trimming pared 1 base from V and 1 base from J, leaving 8 bases between. The length of the CDR3 is 14 residues. For the CDR3, the DNA is TGTGCCAGCAGCTTAGTTGGACAGTCCTACGAGCAGTACTTC. Residues: CASSLVGQSYEQYF.